These 2 T cell receptor beta chains were sequenced from one sample in a study of beta chain features in type 1 diabetes (dated by TCRdb to between 2018 and 2020). Receptors were amplified or captured by the immunoSEQ multiplex PCR assay. All of the isolated RNA was reverse transcribed with the High Capacity cDNA Reverse Transcription Kit, so expressed TCRB transcripts were sequenced. Here the immuneACCESS table is served through TCRdb, limited to in-frame sequences with V and J called. Missing clones are a known gap in these copies; in checked studies unresolved V genes cover under half, and the rest lacks a known reason. The table for this sample lists a few hundred thousand clones; approximately 11% of them were counted only once. Over 1% of the sample belongs to the ten largest clones. The specimen sequenced was central memory CD4+ T cells from blood. These receptors came from a man aged 18 to 29 in good health.

This clone was observed a handful of times. CDR3 in amino acids: CASSPRAGSETQYF. The CDR3 DNA reads TGTGCCAGCAGCCCCCGGGCAGGGTCAGAGACCCAGTACTTC. The gene calls are TRBV9 and TRBJ2-5; a weak D match, TRBD1 (5 bases). Germline V gene sequence: CDR1 SGDLS, CDR2 YYNGEE. Trimming stripped 4 bases from V and 4 bases from J, with 14 bases between. The CDR3 totals 14 residues.

This clone was seen a few times. Written as DNA, the CDR3 is TGCGCCAGCAGACCGGGACAGAACACCGGGGAGCTGTTTTTT. Encoded protein: CASRPGQNTGELFF. The J gene is TRBJ2-2, the V gene TRBV10-1; D perhaps matches TRBD1 (6 bases). Deletions cut 6 bases from V and 1 base from J, with 9 bases between. The CDR3 sequence is 14 residues long. Germline lookup yields CDR1 WNHNN and CDR2 SYGVQD (reference sequence).